This TCR beta chain appears in the sequencing data of a study of blood T cell repertoires in COVID-19 (dated by TCRdb to the early 2020s). In the study overall: Samples covering the acute and convalescent phases of COVID-19 were provided by collaborators in the United States, Italy and Spain. The material from the prospective study consisted of cDNA or gDNA derived from T cells, B-cell-depleted T cells, or PBMCs. The dataset comprised deeply sampled blood TCRbeta repertoires from subjects exposed to, actively infected with, or recovered from COVID-19. A freely available public database, intended as a resource for researchers studying the immune response to SARS-CoV-2, is where the repertoires were released. The samples were drawn from two sources: the first 160 participants of the ongoing ImmuneRACE study, and 1,200 or so subjects contributed by 6 global collaborators. A de-identified subject ID, COVID-19 status, age in years and sex were almost always included in the sample metadata. HLA class I and class II types, where available, came from metadata supplied by the sample provider rather than from assay-based typing. Paper-wide results and their limitations: Clinical and demographic metadata were provided uncurated, with the amount varying by source and participant.

This clone has just a few counts. Its specific antigen is unknown. No base quality values were provided; no much bigger clone lies one nucleotide off. Inclusive of the bounding cysteine and phenylalanine, the CDR3 is 15 residues long. The sequence is cut down to CDR3 DNA, 45 bases in frame from base 1. From a lookup of the germline V gene (reference sequence), CDR1 and CDR2 are SGHNT and YYREEE. V lost 4 bases and J lost 4 bases; the stretch between them is 16 bases long. The collaborating institutions used their own protocols to collect whole blood in K2EDTA tubes. For TCRbeta analysis, collaborators shipped samples in one of three forms: frozen whole blood, isolated PBMCs, or DNA extracted from either of those sample types. The immunoSEQ Assay, a bias-controlled multiplex PCR, was used to amplify TCRbeta CDR3 regions from genomic DNA. Concerning the study's data processing: Nucleated cell counts per sample were estimated from amplification of reference gene primers within the assay. To quantify the absolute abundance of each unique TCRbeta CDR3 rearrangement, sequence reads were collapsed and filtered. For each sample, productive Simpson clonality was calculated as the square root of Simpson's diversity index across productive rearrangements. TCRdb stores this immuneACCESS table with in-frame sequences only. Part of the clones is absent; in the studies checked, under half of the shortfall reflects unresolved V genes, and no reason is known for the rest. V, J and clone size are taken as reported in that table, and D and trimming were inferred from the DNA itself. The sample profile shows around 150,000 clones; around 84% of them were found once. The ten largest clones take up approximately 1% of the sample.

Material for sequencing was peripheral blood. This clonotype was obtained from a man aged 40-55 years with acute or convalescent COVID-19. Here the chain combines TRBV5-4 and TRBJ2-3; the D gene is perhaps TRBD2, on 5 matching bases. The DNA is TGTGCCAGCAGCAGCATTGGAGGTGCAGCAGATACGCAGTATTTT. It translates to CASSSIGGAADTQYF.